This passage covers 17 T cell receptor beta chains from one sample sequenced in a study of T-cell reconstitution after alpha-beta-depleted transplantation in children. Construction of the TCRbeta library involved unique molecular identifiers. One entry per CDR3 protein, called by TCRdb with MiXCR from the PCR reads. The sample lists 550,000 to 800,000 distinct CDR3 sequences, over 10% seen once, with 0.79% in the top ten. The sample in question was PBMCs, obtained before TCRalphabeta/CD19-depleted stem cell transplant. The receptors derive from a girl aged 2 to 10 with congenital amegakaryocytic thrombocytopenia, due to receive a stem cell transplant.

This clonotype occurred a few times. V is TRBV11-1 and J is TRBJ2-5; 9 nucleotides line up with TRBD2. This CDR3 contains 18 residues. Germline CDR1 is SGHAT and CDR2 is FQDESV (reference sequence). The ends lost 3 bases at V and 5 bases at J; junction bases unmatched: 16. CDR3 region: CASSFAGGPMTGMETQYF. In DNA form, the CDR3 reads TGTGCCAGCAGCTTTGCGGGAGGGCCGATGACGGGAATGGAGACCCAGTACTTC.

There are many counts of this clonotype. This rearrangement joins TRBV5-1 to TRBJ2-7; D perhaps matches TRBD1 (6 bases). The CDR3 is made up of 14 amino acids. The germline V gene has CDR1 SGHRS and CDR2 YFSETQ. V lost 5 bases and J lost 1, with 13 bases in between. CDR3 coding DNA: TGCGCCAGCAGGCACCTACAGGGATCCTACGAGCAGTACTTC. Translating it yields CASRHLQGSYEQYF.

About this clonotype itself: Since a much larger clone is just one base distant, this may be a read error. The chain is built from TRBV12-3 or TRBV12-4 and TRBJ2-5; maybe TRBD2 (6 bases). The CDR3 has 14 residues. The CDR3 region is CASSNLAPQETQHF. As DNA, the CDR3 is TGTGCCAGCAGCAACCTAGCGCCACAAGAGACCCAGCACTTC.

This clonotype was seen ten or more times. J is TRBJ2-2 and V is TRBV12-3 or TRBV12-4; D call uncertain. Trimming took 1 base from V and 7 from J, leaving 7 bases between them. The CDR3 contains 13 residues. The CDR3 is CASSLVRDGELFF. CDR3 nucleotides: TGTGCCAGCAGTTTAGTCCGTGACGGGGAGCTGTTTTTT.

The sample holds many counts of this clonotype. V and J are TRBV4-1 and TRBJ2-3; D is uncertain. The germline CDR1 and CDR2 sequences are MGHRA and YSYEKL. This CDR3 is built from 15 residues. The ends were cut back, 4 bases at V and 2 bases at J, with 13 bases in the middle. The CDR3 DNA is TGCGCCAGCAGCCCAGACGGGCTCGACACAGATACGCAGTATTTT. Amino acid sequence: CASSPDGLDTDTQYF.

This clonotype showed up just a few times. The CDR3, as DNA: TGTGCCAGCAGCGTAGACCTTAGCGCCGCTTCCTACGAGCAGTACTTC. It encodes CASSVDLSAASYEQYF. The chain has TRBV9 and TRBJ2-7; TRBD2 is a possible D gene (5 bases). The V gene lost 0 bases and the J gene lost 1 base, with 14 bases spanning the gap. This CDR3 comprises 16 residues. CDR1 is SGDLS and CDR2 is YYNGEE in the germline V gene.

This clonotype has a count of ten or more. The chain combines TRBV5-5 with TRBJ2-3; D ambiguous. This CDR3 spans 13 amino acids. V lost 4 bases and J lost 6, with 12 bases in between. Germline V gene lookup returns CDR1 SGHKS and CDR2 YYEKEE (reference sequence). CDR3 DNA sequence: TGTGCCAGCAGCCGCACCCCCGACGATACGCAGTATTTT. It yields the protein CASSRTPDDTQYF.

This clonotype was observed many times. V is TRBV20-1 and J is TRBJ2-3; D gene unclear. The CDR3 is 13 residues long. In germline, CDR1 is DFQATT, CDR2 SNEGSKA (reference sequence). Trimming shortened V by 0 bases and J by 7 bases, and 11 bases separated the two germline ends. The CDR3 loop reads CSARDQLGYTQYF. The CDR3 region has the DNA TGCAGTGCTAGAGATCAGCTAGGTTATACGCAGTATTTT.

This clonotype has a count of ten or more. At one boundary the junction diverges from the germline segment, which might be a read error. The genes are TRBV12-3 or TRBV12-4 and TRBJ2-1, with 7 bases matching TRBD1. This CDR3 has 13 residues. CDR3 protein: CASILTGVYEQFF. CDR3 DNA sequence: TGTGCCAGCATTTTAACAGGGGTATATGAGCAGTTCTTC.

The table lists this clonotype with a few counts. This chain connects TRBV28 to TRBJ2-7; TRBD1 or TRBD2 may be the D gene (5 bases each). The CDR3 contains 16 residues. The V end was cut by 8 bases, the J end by 6 bases, with 26 bases between. Per germline, CDR1 MDHEN and CDR2 SYDVKM. Here the CDR3 reads CASVDWGTTGLREQYF. The CDR3 DNA reads TGTGCCAGCGTGGACTGGGGGACCACCGGATTACGCGAGCAGTACTTC.

The gene calls are TRBV20-1 and TRBJ1-5, with a weak D call TRBD1 (5 bases). V lost 3 bases and J 2 bases, leaving 11 bases between the germline ends. There are 14 residues in the CDR3. Germline assignment: CDR1 DFQATT and CDR2 SNEGSKA (reference sequence). The CDR3 sequence: CSASQGVRNQPQHF. DNA for the CDR3: TGCAGTGCTAGCCAAGGGGTCCGCAATCAGCCCCAGCATTTT.

Concerning this clonotype: This may arise from a read error, as a much more abundant clone is one base away. This chain links TRBV12-3 or TRBV12-4 with TRBJ2-7, with D possibly being TRBD2 (6 bases). Trimming took 3 bases from V and 3 from J, leaving 15 bases between them. There are 15 residues in the CDR3. The CDR3 loop is CASSFHGSPYYEQYF. As DNA, the CDR3 is TGTGCCAGCAGTTTTCACGGGAGCCCGTACTACGAGCAGTACTTC.

This clonotype was seen at least ten times. The chain is built from TRBV5-1 and TRBJ1-1, with D unresolved. The V gene's germline CDR1 is SGHRS and CDR2 YFSETQ. The CDR3 is 13 residues long. Trimming removed 1 base at V and 1 base at J, with 5 bases between. CDR3 protein: CASSLSKNTEAFF. CDR3 sequence (DNA): TGCGCCAGCAGCTTGTCCAAGAACACTGAAGCTTTCTTT.

The sample holds a few counts of this clonotype. The chain uses TRBV24-1 and TRBJ2-2; D might be TRBD2 (5 bases). This CDR3 spans 17 amino acids. V was pared by 2 bases and J by 0 bases, with 12 bases between. The V gene's germline CDR1 is KGHDR and CDR2 SFDVKD. CDR3 nucleotide sequence: TGTGCCACCAGTGATTCCGGCCGAGGGACGAACACCGGGGAGCTGTTTTTT. It yields the protein CATSDSGRGTNTGELFF.

This clonotype has at least ten counts. V is TRBV20-1 and J is TRBJ2-2, with D perhaps matching TRBD2 (6 bases). The CDR3 is made up of 17 amino acids. V lost 3 bases and J 1 base, leaving 18 bases between the germline ends. Germline V CDR1 and CDR2: DFQATT, SNEGSKA (reference sequence). The CDR3 loop reads CSASPPFVAENTGELFF. CDR3 in DNA: TGCAGTGCTAGTCCCCCCTTTGTAGCGGAGAACACCGGGGAGCTGTTTTTT.

In its sample, this clonotype was seen many times. J is TRBJ2-1 and V is TRBV20-1; TRBD2 matches 12 bases. Germline loops: CDR1 DFQATT, CDR2 SNEGSKA (reference sequence). Germline trimming cut 3 bases from V and 7 bases from J; bases unmatched to any gene: 13. This CDR3 contains 17 residues. CDR3 nucleotide sequence: TGCAGTGCTAGTGGGACAGTTCACGGACTAGCGGGGAATGAGCAGTTCTTC. Protein product: CSASGTVHGLAGNEQFF.

The rearrangement links TRBV20-1 to TRBJ2-1, with D unclear. Germline lookup yields CDR1 DFQATT and CDR2 SNEGSKA (reference sequence). V shed 5 bases and J shed 0 bases, with 11 bases lying between them. This CDR3 has 14 residues. The CDR3 bases are TGCAGTGCTTCCGACCTCTTCTCCTACAATGAGCAGTTCTTC. Translation: CSASDLFSYNEQFF.